What follows are 21 T cell receptor beta chains derived from one specimen sequenced in a study of identical twins. TCRdb redid the calling of the 5' RACE reads with MiXCR, one entry per CDR3 protein. This table holds under 1 million distinct CDR3 sequences, roughly an eighth found once. The same sample was also used in a study of yellow fever vaccine responses in identical twins.

The sample was PBMCs. These receptors all come from a woman aged 18-35 years in good health.

This CDR3 reads CASSQLGRGPGNTIYF. The CDR3 DNA sequence: TGCGCCAGCAGCCAACTCGGCAGGGGGCCAGGAAACACCATATATTTT. This chain connects TRBV4-1 to TRBJ1-3; TRBD1 aligns across 8 bases. CDR3 length: 16 residues. Germline V gives CDR1 MGHRA, CDR2 YSYEKL. The V segment lost 2 bases and the J segment 4 bases; nucleotides outside the gene matches: 7.

This clonotype was observed a handful of times. This rearrangement joins TRBV20-1 to TRBJ2-5, with D unresolved. Trimming took off 1 base at V and 2 bases at J, with 11 bases between the two ends. Germline-derived CDR1 and CDR2 are DFQATT and SNEGSKA (reference sequence). This CDR3 comprises 14 residues. As DNA, the CDR3 is TGCAGTGCTAGAGGATTTAAGGGTCAAGAGACCCAGTACTTC. Amino acids: CSARGFKGQETQYF.

This clonotype was found a few times. This chain connects TRBV6-5 to TRBJ2-3, with D maybe TRBD2 (7 bases). The CDR3 totals 17 residues. V was pared by 0 bases and J by 6 bases, with 19 bases between. CDR1 is MNHEY, CDR2 SVGAGI, per germline. CDR3 in DNA: TGTGCCAGCAGTTACTCGAGGGGGACTAAACAACGGGATACGCAGTATTTT. Translating it yields CASSYSRGTKQRDTQYF.

The genes are TRBV6-2 or TRBV6-3 and TRBJ1-3, with D possibly TRBD1 on 6 matching bases. This CDR3 is built from 13 residues. V gave up 6 bases and J gave up 2 bases, with 8 bases separating them. The V gene's germline CDR1 is MNHEY and CDR2 SVGEGT. The CDR3 spells CASRQGTGNTIYF. Here the CDR3 DNA reads TGTGCCAGCAGACAGGGAACTGGAAACACCATATATTTT.

This clonotype was picked up a small number of times. V usage is TRBV11-2 and J usage is TRBJ2-7, with TRBD1 matching 7 bases. This CDR3 has 16 amino acids. Germline V gives CDR1 SGHAT, CDR2 FQNNGV. V shed 5 bases and J 0 bases; nucleotides not matched to a gene: 10. The CDR3 loop reads CASSGGPGQDSYEQYV. The CDR3 DNA sequence: TGTGCCAGCAGCGGGGGACCTGGACAGGACTCCTACGAGCAGTACGTC.

The chain is built from TRBV3-1 and TRBJ2-3; the match to TRBD2 covers 8 bases. Per the germline V gene, CDR1 is LGHDT and CDR2 is YNNKEL (reference sequence). The CDR3 spans 16 residues. V was clipped by 0 bases and J by 3 bases; unmatched bases: 5. CDR3 region: CASSQDSGGSTDTQYF. The CDR3 coding sequence is TGTGCCAGCAGCCAAGACAGCGGGGGTTCGACAGATACGCAGTATTTT.

Many counts were recorded for this clonotype. V usage is TRBV15 and J usage is TRBJ2-3, with D possibly being TRBD1 or TRBD2 (6 bases each). V lost 1 base, J lost 2 bases, and 13 bases lay in between. Germline V gene lookup returns CDR1 LNHNV and CDR2 YYDKDF (reference sequence). The length of the CDR3 is 16 residues. CDR3 bases: TGTGCCACCAGCAGAGGAGAGGGGGGCGACACAGATACGCAGTATTTT. It translates to CATSRGEGGDTDTQYF.

CDR3 DNA sequence: TGCAGCGTTGAAGAGGGATATGGCTACACCTTC. Translated, it gives CSVEEGYGYTF. The chain has TRBV29-1 and TRBJ1-2; the D is unclear. Trimming removed 0 bases at V and 5 bases at J, with 4 bases between. The length of the CDR3 is 11 residues. Per the germline V gene, CDR1 is SQVTM and CDR2 is ANQGSEA.

The J gene is TRBJ2-2, the V gene TRBV3-1; possible D gene TRBD2, 6 bases. Trimming removed 1 base at V and 6 bases at J, with 12 bases between. Germline V gene lookup returns CDR1 LGHDT and CDR2 YNNKEL (reference sequence). There are 15 residues in the CDR3. CDR3 sequence: CASSQAGSNAGELFF. In DNA, the CDR3 is TGTGCCAGCAGCCAAGCCGGGAGCAACGCCGGGGAGCTGTTTTTT. The variable domain in full, completed from reference TRBV3-1 and TRBJ2-2, reads DTAVSQTPKYLVTQMGNDKSIKCEQNLGHDTMYWYKQDSKKFLKIMFSYNNKELIINETVPNRFSPKSPDKAHLNLHINSLELGDSAVYFCASSQAGSNAGELFFGEGSRLTVL.

The rearrangement joins TRBV23-1 to TRBJ1-2; 7 bases agree with TRBD1. TRBV23-1 is marked as an open reading frame, function uncertain. V trimming: 3 bases; J trimming: 6 bases; junction bases outside the gene matches: 7. The CDR3 sequence is 14 residues long. CDR3 DNA: TGCGCCAGCAGTCACTACGACAGGGATCATGGCTACACCTTC. This translates into CASSHYDRDHGYTF.

The chain uses TRBV12-3 or TRBV12-4 and TRBJ2-7; D is perhaps TRBD2 (6 bases). V was shortened by 3 bases and J by 7 bases, with 13 bases between the two germline ends. The CDR3 runs 13 residues. The CDR3 spells CASSFGGSREQYF. The DNA for the CDR3 is TGTGCCAGCAGTTTTGGGGGGTCTAGAGAGCAGTACTTC.

The rearrangement joins TRBV20-1 to TRBJ2-1; possibly TRBD2 for D (6 bases). The CDR3 has 16 residues. In germline, CDR1 is DFQATT, CDR2 SNEGSKA (reference sequence). V was pared by 0 bases and J by 0 bases, with 12 bases between. CDR3 DNA sequence: TGCAGTGCTAGAGATAGAGCGGGTAGCTCCTACAATGAGCAGTTCTTC. This translates into CSARDRAGSSYNEQFF.

This clonotype was seen only a few times. The chain recombines TRBV7-9 with TRBJ2-5; 7 bases map to TRBD2. The CDR3 is made up of 15 amino acids. Germline lookup yields CDR1 SEHNR and CDR2 FQNEAQ (reference sequence). Losses at the gene ends were 1 base for V and 5 bases for J; bases not matched to a gene: 7. The CDR3 DNA sequence: TGTGCCAGCAGCTTAGGGGCGGGAGCGTGGGAGACCCAGTACTTC. Protein: CASSLGAGAWETQYF. Drawing the rest from reference TRBV7-9 and TRBJ2-5, the complete variable domain is DTGVSQNPRHKITKRGQNVTFRCDPISEHNRLYWYRQTLGQGPEFLTYFQNEAQLEKSRLLSDRFSAERPKGSFSTLEIQRTEQGDSAMYLCASSLGAGAWETQYFGPGTRLLVL.

The rearrangement uses TRBV12-1 and TRBJ1-1; the listed D gene, TRBD1, was not tested against the DNA. TRBV12-1 is a documented pseudogene. The CDR3 has 12 amino acids. The chain's CDR3 is CASSDNRFEAFF. The CDR3 DNA reads as TGCGCCAGCAGTGATAACAGGTTTGAAGCTTTCTTT.

This chain connects TRBV6-1 to TRBJ1-6, with D perhaps matching TRBD1 (5 bases). The V gene lost 6 bases and the J gene lost 2 bases, with 11 bases spanning the gap. Germline V CDR1 and CDR2: MNHNS, SASEGT. The CDR3 extends over 15 amino acids. CDR3 nucleotide sequence: TGTGCCAGCAGACAGCAGGGCCCCTATAATTCACCCCTCCACTTT. It translates to CASRQQGPYNSPLHF.

The rearrangement links TRBV12-3 or TRBV12-4 to TRBJ1-1, with TRBD1 matching 7 bases. V gave up 4 bases and J gave up 3 bases; unmatched junction bases: 5. The CDR3 loop spans 14 amino acids. In nucleotides, the CDR3 is TGTGCCAGCAGTTACAGGGGTCTAGACACTGAAGCTTTCTTT. Translation gives CASSYRGLDTEAFF.

CDR3 sequence: CASSFGSMNTEAFF. CDR3 nucleotides: TGTGCCAGCAGCTTCGGCAGCATGAACACTGAAGCTTTCTTT. This chain uses TRBV7-9 with TRBJ1-1; D unclear. The CDR3 covers 14 residues. V dropped 3 bases and J dropped 0 bases, with 8 bases sitting between them. Germline-derived CDR1 and CDR2 are SEHNR and FQNEAQ (reference sequence).

The chain has TRBV20-1 and TRBJ2-2; no reliable D call. The V gene lost 5 bases and the J gene lost 7 bases, with 8 bases spanning the gap. This CDR3 contains 11 residues. CDR1 is DFQATT, CDR2 SNEGSKA, per germline (reference sequence). The CDR3 is CSAYKGGELFF. In DNA, the CDR3 is TGCAGTGCTTACAAGGGCGGGGAGCTGTTTTTT.

This clonotype was counted a few times. The genes are TRBV7-2 and TRBJ2-6; possibly TRBD2 for D (5 bases). Germline CDR1 and CDR2: SGHTA and FQGNSA. The CDR3 length is 15 residues. V lost 6 bases and J 3 bases, leaving 12 bases between the germline ends. Written as DNA, the CDR3 is TGTGCCAGCAGATCTGTGAGGGTTGGGGCCAACGTCCTGACTTTC. It yields the protein CASRSVRVGANVLTF.

This clonotype was recorded a few times. The chain links TRBV6-1 to TRBJ2-1; 7 nucleotides align to TRBD1. The V gene's germline CDR1 is MNHNS and CDR2 SASEGT. This CDR3 has 14 amino acids. Trimming removed 3 bases from V and 6 bases from J; junction bases left unmatched: 5. Written as DNA, the CDR3 is TGTGCCAGCAGTGATAGGACAGGTAGCAATGAGCAGTTCTTC. Protein product: CASSDRTGSNEQFF.

The chain carries TRBV3-1 and TRBJ2-6; TRBD2 agrees at 9 bases. The CDR3 runs to 18 residues. The V gene end was trimmed by 3 bases and the J gene end by 0 bases; junction bases not matched to a gene: 6. Germline-derived CDR1 and CDR2 are LGHDT and YNNKEL (reference sequence). Written as DNA, the CDR3 is TGTGCCAGCAGCCATCGCGCACTAGCGGGCTCTGGGGCCAACGTCCTGACTTTC. This translates into CASSHRALAGSGANVLTF.